This entry describes one T cell receptor beta chain. It lacks a known antigen. There are no base qualities to consult, and no much larger clone falls within one base. These data are taken from a study of blood T cell repertoires in COVID-19 (dated by TCRdb to about 2020). About the investigation overall: Samples from collaborators originated in the United States, Italy and Spain and spanned both the acute and convalescent phases of COVID-19. The prospective study material was composed of cDNA or gDNA derived from T cells, B-cell-depleted T cells, or PBMCs. Deeply sampled blood TCRbeta repertoires from subjects exposed to, actively infected with, or recovered from COVID-19 were included in the dataset. The repertoires were released in a freely available public database intended as a resource for research on the immune response to SARS-CoV-2. Samples were obtained from the ongoing ImmuneRACE study (first 160 participants) and from 950 to 1,500 subjects provided by 6 global collaborators. Sample metadata almost always included a de-identified subject ID, COVID-19 status, age in years and sex. Where HLA class I and class II types were available, the types were taken from metadata supplied by the sample provider, not from assay-based typing. Findings and caveats that apply to the study as a whole: Clinical and demographic metadata were provided uncurated, with the amount varying by source and participant.

TCRbeta CDR3 regions were amplified from genomic DNA by means of the immunoSEQ Assay, a bias-controlled multiplex PCR. The paper's data handling went like this. Within the assay, amplification of reference gene primers was used to estimate how many nucleated cells each sample contained. To quantify the absolute abundance of each unique TCRbeta CDR3 rearrangement, sequence reads were collapsed and filtered. For each sample, productive Simpson clonality was calculated as the square root of Simpson's diversity index over productive rearrangements. The immuneACCESS repertoire file appears here via TCRdb, limited to in-frame rearrangements. These files lack a portion of the clones; in checked studies, under half of the deficit traces to unresolved V genes, and the cause of the others is not known. The V and J calls and clone size come from that table; D and trimming were worked out from the DNA. The table for this sample lists 200,000 to 300,000 clones; approximately 86% of them were counted only once. The top ten constitute about 5% of the sample.

Unmatched junction bases come to 8, with V trimmed by 3 bases and J by 9 bases. As encoded in the germline V gene, CDR1 is MNHEY while CDR2 is SVGAGI. The CDR3 sequence holds 14 residues, the cysteine and phenylalanine included. Of the read, only the CDR3 DNA is kept; its 42 bases are in frame from base 1. At one collaborating source in Seattle, patients were enrolled during active infection and were followed longitudinally through the course of disease. Each collaborating institution followed its own protocols to collect whole blood in K2EDTA tubes. For TCRbeta analysis, collaborator samples were shipped as frozen whole blood, as isolated PBMCs, or as DNA extracted from either sample type.

The sample consisted of peripheral blood. The sequence came from a woman aged 55-70 years with COVID-19, enrolled during active disease. The V and J genes are TRBV6-5 and TRBJ2-3; TRBD2 fits 8 bases in the junction. The bases read TGTGCCAGCAGTTATAGCGGGGTAGGATTCACGCAGTATTTT. This gives the protein CASSYSGVGFTQYF.